This entry lists 3 T cell receptor beta chains sequenced from one sample in a study of T cells in Graves' hyperthyroidism and ophthalmopathy. Using RNA transcripts as the source, TCR beta CDR3 regions were amplified. HTBI primers were used for first-round RT-PCR of the TCR CDR3. TCRdb reprocessed the multiplex PCR reads with MiXCR, giving one entry per CDR3 protein. The sample lists hundreds of thousands of distinct CDR3 sequences, roughly a sixth seen once, with 15% to 20% in the top ten. The sequenced sample consisted of blood. All receptors come from a woman between 18 and 29 years old with Graves' hyperthyroidism.

This clonotype has more than one count but fewer than ten. The chain recombines TRBV28 with TRBJ1-5; tentatively, D is TRBD1 (6 bases). The germline gives CDR1 MDHEN, CDR2 SYDVKM. The CDR3 is made up of 16 amino acids. V shed 5 bases and J shed 6 bases, with 20 bases lying between them. The CDR3 sequence: CASSPPSTGLPQPQHF. The CDR3 DNA reads TGTGCCAGCAGTCCGCCATCTACAGGGCTCCCTCAGCCCCAGCATTTT. Filled out from reference TRBV28 and TRBJ1-5, the complete variable domain reads DVKVTQSSRYLVKRTGEKVFLECVQDMDHENMFWYRQDPGLGLRLIYFSYDVKMKEKGDIPEGYSVSREKKERFSLILESASTNQTSMYLCASSPPSTGLPQPQHFGDGTRLSIL.

This clonotype was seen only a few times. The V gene is TRBV19, the J gene TRBJ1-4; D might be TRBD1 (6 bases). The CDR3 has 15 residues. Germline CDR1 reads LNHDA; CDR2 reads SQIVND (reference sequence). With 4 bases removed from V and 4 bases from J, the gap between germline ends came to 13 bases. CDR3: CASSRGTGRNEKLFF. The DNA for the CDR3 is TGTGCCAGTAGTAGAGGAACAGGGCGTAATGAAAAACTGTTTTTT.

This clonotype was seen repeatedly, ten times or more. The chain employs TRBV6-1 and TRBJ1-5, with 9 bases that match TRBD1. V gave up 5 bases and J gave up 7 bases; unmatched junction bases: 9. CDR3 size: 15 residues. Germline V CDR1 and CDR2: MNHNS, SASEGT. CDR3 nucleotide sequence: TGTGCCAGCAGTACAGGGGGCTACGACGAACAGCCCCAGCATTTT. Its translation is CASSTGGYDEQPQHF.